The present T cell receptor (beta chain) was sequenced within a study of blood T cell repertoires in COVID-19. Study processing details: Reference gene primers were amplified, and this amplification served to estimate nucleated cell counts. Produced via immunoSEQ multiplex PCR; TCRdb's table is partial and in-frame only. V and J calls and clone size are copied from that table; D and trimming were computed from the DNA. The top ten clones hold 1% to 1.5% of a sample with approximately 210,000 clones, about 91% of them seen once. Germline V gene lookup returns CDR1 DFQATT and CDR2 SNEGSKA (reference sequence). V was cut by 1 base and J by 6 bases, with 6 bases left in between. The CDR3 extends over 11 amino acids.

Sequenced input: peripheral blood. The chain is built from TRBV20-1 and TRBJ1-2; D remains ambiguous. The sequence derives from a man younger than 40 with acute or convalescent COVID-19. The CDR3 region is CSARAPNGYTF. DNA for the CDR3: TGCAGTGCTAGAGCCCCAAATGGCTACACCTTC.